This passage covers 32 T cell receptor beta chains from one sample sequenced in a study of beta chain features in type 1 diabetes. The investigators reverse transcribed all of the isolated RNA, so they sequenced expressed TCRB transcripts. Method: immunoSEQ multiplex PCR; TCRdb's copy keeps in-frame clones and lacks some. Among 500,000 to 800,000 clones, under 15% were seen once, and the ten largest hold approximately 0.11%. These TCRs are of unknown antigen specificity. Findings and caveats of the study: Type 1 diabetes patients had TCRB CDR3s that were shorter (moderately but significantly so) in all four CD4+ subsets.

Sequencing was done on a sample of naive CD4+ T cells from blood. The receptor source for this set is a man aged 25-40 years with type 1 diabetes.

This clone has only a few counts. V usage is TRBV9 and J usage is TRBJ2-3; D is undetermined. The germline V and J ends were trimmed by 0 bases and 5 bases, with 4 bases remaining between them. Germline V gene sequence: CDR1 SGDLS, CDR2 YYNGEE. The CDR3 length is 12 residues. CDR3 region: CASSVDVDTQYF. The CDR3 DNA reads as TGTGCCAGCAGCGTAGATGTAGATACGCAGTATTTT. The full variable domain, with the rest looked up from reference TRBV9 and TRBJ2-3, is DSGVTQTPKHLITATGQRVTLRCSPRSGDLSVYWYQQSLDQGLQFLIQYYNGEERAKGNILERFSAQQFPDLHSELNLSSLELGDSALYFCASSVDVDTQYFGPGTRLTVL.

The rearrangement joins TRBV11-2 to TRBJ1-5; 7 positions agree with TRBD1. J lost 3 bases, V lost 5 bases, and 7 bases had no gene match. Germline assignment: CDR1 SGHAT and CDR2 FQNNGV. The CDR3 has 15 amino acids. This CDR3 reads CASSRLQGTNQPQHF. CDR3 DNA: TGTGCCAGCAGCCGTCTACAGGGGACCAATCAGCCCCAGCATTTT. Full variable domain (missing parts from reference TRBV11-2 and TRBJ1-5): EAGVAQSPRYKIIEKRQSVAFWCNPISGHATLYWYQQILGQGPKLLIQFQNNGVVDDSQLPKDRFSAERLKGVDSTLKIQPAKLEDSAVYLCASSRLQGTNQPQHFGDGTRLSIL.

In its sample, this clone was seen a few times. The chain is built from TRBV7-3 and TRBJ2-1; 8 bases fit TRBD2. The J segment lost 9 bases and the V segment lost 5 bases, leaving 3 bases of the junction unmatched. The CDR3 spans 12 residues. Germline CDR1 reads SGHTA; CDR2 reads FQGTGA. The CDR3 here is CASSPREGEQFF. CDR3 sequence (DNA): TGTGCCAGCAGCCCCCGGGAGGGTGAGCAGTTCTTC.

The chain uses TRBV5-6 and TRBJ1-2; 7 bases align to TRBD1. CDR3 length: 15 amino acids. Losses at the gene ends were 4 bases for V and 7 bases for J; bases not matched to a gene: 13. Germline CDR1 and CDR2: SGHDT and YYEEEE. CDR3 nucleotide sequence: TGTGCCAGCAGCGCGTACGACAGGGAATCTGTTGGCTACACCTTC. Encoded protein: CASSAYDRESVGYTF. Complete variable domain (other parts from reference TRBV5-6 and TRBJ1-2): DAGVTQSPTHLIKTRGQQVTLRCSPKSGHDTVSWYQQALGQGPQFIFQYYEEEERQRGNFPDRFSGHQFPNYSSELNVNALLLGDSALYLCASSAYDRESVGYTFGSGTRLTVV.

J is TRBJ2-2 and V is TRBV9; TRBD1 matches at 7 bases. With V trimmed by 4 bases and J by 3 bases, 6 bases remained unmatched. The germline gives CDR1 SGDLS, CDR2 YYNGEE. The CDR3 has 15 amino acids. CDR3: CASSPEGAYTGELFF. In DNA, the CDR3 is TGTGCCAGCAGCCCAGAGGGGGCGTACACCGGGGAGCTGTTTTTT.

This chain links TRBV27 with TRBJ1-5; 7 nucleotides agree with TRBD1. The CDR3 contains 14 residues. V lost 4 bases to trimming and J lost 6 bases; unmatched junction nucleotides: 6. From germline, CDR1 is MNHEY and CDR2 SMNVEV (reference sequence). In DNA, the CDR3 is TGTGCCAGCAGTTCTCATCAGGGGGGTCAGCCCCAGCATTTT. Encoded protein: CASSSHQGGQPQHF.

Only one count was recorded for this clone. V gene TRBV6-5 combines with J gene TRBJ2-2; 9 nucleotides align to TRBD1. The CDR3 contains 15 residues. Per germline, CDR1 MNHEY and CDR2 SVGAGI. V shed 4 bases, J shed 2 bases, and the junction held 2 bases outside the gene matches. The CDR3 region has the DNA TGTGCCAGCAGTTTGGACAGGGGAAACACCGGGGAGCTGTTTTTT. Protein product: CASSLDRGNTGELFF.

This clone was seen only a few times. The chain couples TRBV7-6 to TRBJ2-5; no reliable D call. The V gene's germline CDR1 is SGHVS and CDR2 FNYEAQ. This CDR3 has 16 residues. V was clipped by 1 base and J by 0 bases, with 12 bases between them. The CDR3 DNA sequence: TGTGCCAGCAGCTTAGTCCCTCGGACGGACCAAGAGACCCAGTACTTC. It yields the protein CASSLVPRTDQETQYF.

This clone was counted a few times. V gene TRBV10-2 combines with J gene TRBJ1-2; D is uncertain. Germline CDR1 WSHSY, CDR2 SAAADI. The CDR3 loop spans 15 amino acids. Trimming removed 4 bases at V and 8 bases at J, with 20 bases between. CDR3 DNA sequence: TGCGCCAGCAGTGGGAACTATCTTAGCTCGGGGGGCTACACCTTC. Encoded protein: CASSGNYLSSGGYTF.

V usage is TRBV5-1 and J usage is TRBJ2-6; 10 bases map to TRBD2. Germline CDR1 SGHRS, CDR2 YFSETQ. The CDR3 is made up of 17 amino acids. V lost 2 bases and J lost 0; bases outside the gene matches: 2. The CDR3 sequence: CASSLLAGSSGANVLTF. The CDR3 DNA sequence: TGCGCCAGCAGCTTACTAGCGGGGAGCTCTGGGGCCAACGTCCTGACTTTC.

This clone showed up just a few times. The rearrangement links TRBV6-5 to TRBJ1-5; D is unresolved. CDR3 size: 15 residues. CDR1 is MNHEY, CDR2 SVGAGI, per germline. V gave up 6 bases and J gave up 0 bases, with 12 bases separating them. In DNA form, the CDR3 reads TGTGCCAGCAGGGTCGGACTTTATAGCAATCAGCCCCAGCATTTT. It encodes CASRVGLYSNQPQHF.

This clone was seen a handful of times. The V gene is TRBV18, the J gene TRBJ2-6; D possibly corresponds to TRBD1 (6 bases). CDR1 and CDR2 (germline): KGHSH, LQKENI. The CDR3 spans 17 residues. Deletions cut 4 bases from V and 0 bases from J, with 13 bases between. In DNA form, the CDR3 reads TGTGCCAGCTCACTGCTAGACAGGCACTCTGGGGCCAACGTCCTGACTTTC. Protein product: CASSLLDRHSGANVLTF.

The chain links TRBV10-3 to TRBJ2-5; 10 nucleotides line up with TRBD2. The CDR3 loop spans 16 amino acids. V lost 3 bases and J lost 4; bases outside the gene matches: 8. The V gene's germline CDR1 is ENHRY and CDR2 SYGVKD. CDR3 nucleotides: TGTGCCATCAGTGAATTTGAGCGGGGGGGCCTAGAGACCCAGTACTTC. Translation: CAISEFERGGLETQYF.

The V call is TRBV4-2, the J call TRBJ1-4; no definite D call. Germline V CDR1 and CDR2: LGHNA, YNFKEQ. The V end was cut by 4 bases, the J end by 0 bases, with 9 bases between. This CDR3 has 15 amino acids. The CDR3 here is CASSPTIATNEKLFF. The CDR3 nucleotides are TGTGCCAGCAGCCCGACTATCGCAACTAATGAAAAACTGTTTTTT.

This clone occurred a few times. V is TRBV9 and J is TRBJ2-1, with 8 bases fitting TRBD2. There are 15 residues in the CDR3. CDR1 and CDR2 from the germline V gene are SGDLS and YYNGEE. The V segment lost 0 bases and the J segment 3 bases; nucleotides outside the gene matches: 2. The CDR3 loop is CASSVGGTSYNEQFF. The CDR3 nucleotides read TGTGCCAGCAGCGTAGGGGGGACTAGCTACAATGAGCAGTTCTTC.

V gene TRBV5-1 combines with J gene TRBJ2-1, with 9 bases lining up with TRBD2. The V gene's germline CDR1 is SGHRS and CDR2 YFSETQ. There are 16 residues in the CDR3. V shed 1 base, J shed 2 bases, and the junction held 4 bases outside the gene matches. The CDR3 DNA follows: TGCGCCAGCAGCTTGTTAAGCGGGGGGACCTACAATGAGCAGTTCTTC. Protein: CASSLLSGGTYNEQFF. Based on the CDR3 plus reference TRBV5-1 and TRBJ2-1, the full variable domain is KAGVTQTPRYLIKTRGQQVTLSCSPISGHRSVSWYQQTPGQGLQFLFEYFSETQRNKGNFPGRFSGRQFSNSRSEMNVSTLELGDSALYLCASSLLSGGTYNEQFFGPGTRLTVL.

This clone occurred a few times. CDR3 in amino acids: CASSFRQNNEQFF. Here the CDR3 DNA reads TGCGCCAGCAGCTTCCGACAGAACAATGAGCAGTTCTTC. The rearrangement uses TRBV5-1 and TRBJ2-1, with D possibly TRBD1 on 5 matching bases. CDR1 and CDR2 from the germline V gene are SGHRS and YFSETQ. V lost 2 bases and J lost 5, with 8 bases in between. The CDR3 contains 13 residues.

The chain joins TRBV7-6 to TRBJ2-4, with no clear D. This CDR3 has 13 amino acids. The germline gives CDR1 SGHVS, CDR2 FNYEAQ. The germline V and J ends were trimmed by 5 bases and 9 bases, with 14 bases remaining between them. In DNA form, the CDR3 reads TGTGCCAGCAGCCCTGGTGGGGTGGGCATTCAGTACTTC. Its protein is CASSPGGVGIQYF.

The V call is TRBV9, the J call TRBJ2-1, with TRBD2 matching over 10 bases. The V gene's germline CDR1 is SGDLS and CDR2 YYNGEE. The CDR3 totals 16 residues. After removal of 3 bases from V and 6 bases from J, the junction contained 9 bases not matched to a gene. CDR3: CASSALLAGGGNEQFF. CDR3 DNA: TGTGCCAGCAGCGCTCTTTTAGCGGGGGGAGGCAATGAGCAGTTCTTC.

This clone was seen a few times. V is TRBV7-8 and J is TRBJ1-5; perhaps TRBD1 as D (6 bases). The CDR3 has 16 amino acids. V lost 5 bases to trimming and J lost 1 base, with 15 bases between them. Germline V gives CDR1 SGHVS, CDR2 FQNEAQ. CDR3 sequence (DNA): TGTGCCAGCAGCCGCTTCCAGGGGAACAGCAATCAGCCCCAGCATTTT. It yields the protein CASSRFQGNSNQPQHF. Combining the CDR3 with reference TRBV7-8 and TRBJ1-5 gives the whole variable domain GAGVSQSPRYKVAKRGQDVALRCDPISGHVSLFWYQQALGQGPEFLTYFQNEAQLDKSGLPSDRFFAERPEGSVSTLKIQRTQQEDSAVYLCASSRFQGNSNQPQHFGDGTRLSIL.

V usage is TRBV4-1 and J usage is TRBJ2-1; TRBD2 might be the D (7 bases). The CDR3 is 15 amino acids. Germline V gene sequence: CDR1 MGHRA, CDR2 YSYEKL. Trimming removed 2 bases from V and 5 bases from J, with 13 bases in between. The CDR3, as DNA: TGCGCCAGCAGCCAACCGGGGGGCCCAAACAATGAGCAGTTCTTC. Its translation is CASSQPGGPNNEQFF.

This sequence joins TRBV18 and TRBJ1-5; D ambiguous. V lost 4 bases to trimming and J lost 4 bases, with 17 bases between them. The CDR3 covers 16 residues. CDR1 is KGHSH and CDR2 is LQKENI in the germline V gene. The CDR3 loop is CASSLQGNNGNQPQHF. Written as DNA, the CDR3 is TGTGCCAGCTCACTTCAAGGGAACAACGGGAATCAGCCCCAGCATTTT.

The chain carries TRBV28 and TRBJ2-7; D call uncertain. The CDR3 is 12 residues long. Germline V CDR1 and CDR2: MDHEN, SYDVKM. Trimming took 8 bases from V and 9 from J, leaving 17 bases between them. The CDR3 sequence: CASGPSAWGQYF. The CDR3, as DNA: TGTGCCAGCGGTCCGTCAGCCTGGGGGCAGTACTTC.

The sample holds a few counts of this clone. This chain joins TRBV7-9 and TRBJ2-1; 8 nucleotides line up with TRBD2. The length of the CDR3 is 15 residues. Germline CDR1 is SEHNR and CDR2 is FQNEAQ (reference sequence). The J segment lost 1 base and the V segment lost 1 base, leaving 0 bases of the junction unmatched. The CDR3 DNA reads TGTGCCAGCAGCTTAGTAGCGGGGTCCTACAATGAGCAGTTCTTC. Translating it yields CASSLVAGSYNEQFF.

The DNA for the CDR3 is TGTGCCAGCAGCTTAGAAACTACAGATACGCAGTATTTT. Encoded protein: CASSLETTDTQYF. The chain is built from TRBV7-2 and TRBJ2-3; no clear D. Germline lookup yields CDR1 SGHTA and CDR2 FQGNSA. This CDR3 region has 13 residues. Trimming took 1 base from V and 3 from J, leaving 5 bases between them.

The chain carries TRBV9 and TRBJ2-1; D remains ambiguous. This CDR3 has 18 residues. CDR1 SGDLS and CDR2 YYNGEE come from the germline V gene. Trimming took 0 bases from V and 1 from J, leaving 17 bases between them. This CDR3 reads CASSVAPPGFLSYNEQFF. CDR3 bases: TGTGCCAGCAGCGTAGCCCCCCCAGGCTTCCTTTCCTACAATGAGCAGTTCTTC.

V usage is TRBV9 and J usage is TRBJ2-3; 11 positions match TRBD2. Losses at the gene ends were 4 bases for V and 2 bases for J; bases not matched to a gene: 12. There are 18 residues in the CDR3. Germline V CDR1 and CDR2: SGDLS, YYNGEE. The CDR3 sequence is CASSPQLAGDLLTDTQYF. The CDR3 nucleotides are TGTGCCAGCAGCCCCCAACTAGCGGGGGACCTTCTCACAGATACGCAGTATTTT.

This clone occurred a few times. This chain joins TRBV7-9 and TRBJ1-4; possibly TRBD1 for D (6 bases). Germline V CDR1 and CDR2: SEHNR, FQNEAQ (reference sequence). The CDR3 loop spans 15 amino acids. The V gene lost 5 bases and the J gene lost 0 bases, with 10 bases spanning the gap. In DNA, the CDR3 is TGTGCCAGCAGCGCTAAGGGGGCAACTAATGAAAAACTGTTTTTT. It yields the protein CASSAKGATNEKLFF.

This clone showed up just a few times. The chain is built from TRBV2 and TRBJ2-7; the D is unclear. The germline V gene encodes CDR1 SNHLY and CDR2 FYNNEI. The CDR3 is made up of 11 amino acids. V was clipped by 5 bases and J by 1 base, with 3 bases between them. This CDR3 reads CASSWSYEQYF. Written as DNA, the CDR3 is TGTGCCAGCAGTTGGTCCTACGAGCAGTACTTC.

This clone was observed a few times. This chain connects TRBV7-2 to TRBJ2-3; the D is unclear. Per the germline V gene, CDR1 is SGHTA and CDR2 is FQGNSA. Trimming stripped 5 bases from V and 4 bases from J, with 7 bases between. This CDR3 comprises 12 residues. DNA of the CDR3: TGTGCCAGCAGCCCCGGGCCAGATACGCAGTATTTT. As protein: CASSPGPDTQYF.

The chain combines TRBV4-2 with TRBJ2-5; D gene uncertain. Germline V gene lookup returns CDR1 LGHNA and CDR2 YNFKEQ. The V end was cut by 2 bases, the J end by 2 bases, with 12 bases between. CDR3 length: 15 residues. The CDR3 loop is CASSQSVGEQETQYF. In DNA, the CDR3 is TGTGCCAGCAGCCAAAGTGTGGGTGAACAAGAGACCCAGTACTTC.

V is TRBV11-1 and J is TRBJ1-1, with D uncertain. V dropped 0 bases and J dropped 5 bases, with 10 bases sitting between them. The CDR3 is 14 residues long. Germline V gives CDR1 SGHAT, CDR2 FQDESV (reference sequence). The CDR3 loop is CASSLAEGRTEAFF. DNA for the CDR3: TGTGCCAGCAGCTTAGCAGAGGGTAGGACTGAAGCTTTCTTT.